These 14 T cell receptor beta chains originate from one sample sequenced in a study of regulatory T cells in long-lasting Graves disease. Sample time point: newly diagnosed GD, antithyroid drugs for less than 3 months. Generation of the TCR library employed RNA extracted from PBMCs. Building of the TCR beta libraries involved iRepertoire HTBI primers and Arm-PCR of CDR3 regions. TCRdb used MiXCR to reprocess the multiplex PCR reads, holding one entry per CDR3 protein. Of roughly 220,000 distinct CDR3 sequences listed, approximately 20% are singletons. Here the sequenced sample was peripheral blood mononuclear cells (PBMCs), taken at new diagnosis, from a patient treated with antithyroid drugs. These receptors were taken from a female donor with Graves disease.

This clonotype has at least ten counts. At one boundary the junction diverges from the germline segment, which might be a read error. The rearrangement links TRBV5-1 to TRBJ2-1, with 9 positions matching TRBD2. The CDR3 loop spans 15 amino acids. The germline gives CDR1 SGHRS, CDR2 YFSETQ. The CDR3, as DNA: TGTGCCAGCAGCTTATTAGCGGGAGACTACAATGAGCAGTTCTTC. The encoded protein is CASSLLAGDYNEQFF.

The CDR3 DNA follows: TGCGCCAGCAGCCCACGACAGGGCGGTGGCACTGAAGCTTTCTTT. Translation: CASSPRQGGGTEAFF. This chain joins TRBV5-1 and TRBJ1-1; 7 bases agree with TRBD1. V gave up 4 bases and J gave up 4 bases; unmatched junction bases: 10. CDR3 length: 15 amino acids. Germline V gene lookup returns CDR1 SGHRS and CDR2 YFSETQ. The variable domain in full, completed from reference TRBV5-1 and TRBJ1-1, reads KAGVTQTPRYLIKTRGQQVTLSCSPISGHRSVSWYQQTPGQGLQFLFEYFSETQRNKGNFPGRFSGRQFSNSRSEMNVSTLELGDSALYLCASSPRQGGGTEAFFGQGTRLTVV.

The rearrangement uses TRBV7-2 and TRBJ1-4; the D gene is possibly TRBD1 (5 bases). The CDR3 contains 14 residues. With 3 bases removed from V and 7 bases from J, the gap between germline ends came to 12 bases. Germline V gene lookup returns CDR1 SGHTA and CDR2 FQGNSA. CDR3 loop: CASSFGGYSEKLFF. In DNA form, the CDR3 reads TGTGCCAGCAGCTTCGGGGGGTATAGTGAAAAACTGTTTTTT.

This rearrangement joins TRBV15 to TRBJ2-7, with D perhaps being TRBD1 or TRBD2 (6 bases each). The V gene's germline CDR1 is LNHNV and CDR2 YYDKDF (reference sequence). Trimming shortened V by 0 bases and J by 2 bases, and 11 bases separated the two germline ends. CDR3 length equals 15 residues. The chain's CDR3 is CATSRDGGQTYEQYF. As DNA, the CDR3 is TGTGCCACCAGCAGAGATGGGGGGCAAACCTACGAGCAGTACTTC.

This clonotype was seen many times. The gene calls are TRBV20-1 and TRBJ2-1, with D perhaps given as TRBD1 or TRBD2 (5 bases each). CDR3 length: 15 amino acids. Deletions cut 3 bases from V and 8 bases from J, with 20 bases between. Germline V gene sequence: CDR1 DFQATT, CDR2 SNEGSKA (reference sequence). CDR3 protein: CSARGEYSRPDEQFF. The CDR3 DNA sequence: TGCAGTGCTAGGGGGGAGTACTCAAGACCGGATGAGCAGTTCTTC.

This clonotype was seen at least ten times. V is TRBV15 and J is TRBJ2-1, with 12 bases aligning to TRBD2. Germline V lookup: CDR1 LNHNV, CDR2 YYDKDF (reference sequence). This CDR3 has 16 residues. Trimming took 2 bases from V and 9 from J; bases not matched to a gene: 8. This CDR3 reads CATSRPTSGRGSEQFF. The CDR3 DNA reads as TGTGCCACCAGCAGACCGACTAGCGGGAGAGGTAGTGAGCAGTTCTTC.

This clonotype was seen ten or more times. The J gene is TRBJ2-5, the V gene TRBV27; 10 bases map to TRBD2. The CDR3 is 15 amino acids. Germline CDR1 MNHEY, CDR2 SMNVEV (reference sequence). After removal of 4 bases from V and 3 bases from J, the junction contained 5 bases not matched to a gene. The CDR3 DNA is TGTGCCAGCAGTTCTCCAGCGGGAGGGGAAGAGACCCAGTACTTC. Its protein is CASSSPAGGEETQYF.

On this clonotype: This clone may be a read error of a much larger clone one base away. The chain couples TRBV7-9 to TRBJ1-1; TRBD1 is a possible D gene (5 bases). The CDR3 totals 14 residues. Germline CDR1 reads SEHNR; CDR2 reads FQNEAQ (reference sequence). V was cut by 6 bases and J by 2 bases, with 13 bases left in between. The CDR3 DNA sequence: TGTGCCAGCAGATCCGGGACTACCAACACTGAAGCTTTCTTT. Amino acid sequence: CASRSGTTNTEAFF.

In its sample, this clonotype was seen a few times. A read error is likely here: a far larger clone is one base away. The gene calls are TRBV11-2 and TRBJ2-1; 13 bases agree with TRBD2. V was clipped by 5 bases and J by 5 bases; unmatched bases: 12. The CDR3 runs to 18 residues. Germline-derived CDR1 and CDR2 are SGHAT and FQNNGV. The CDR3 DNA follows: TGTGCCAGCAGCACCTGGAGACGAGGACTAGCGGGAGACAATGAGCAGTTCTTC. Translating it yields CASSTWRRGLAGDNEQFF.

This clonotype came up a few times. The genes are TRBV4-1 and TRBJ2-1; 7 nucleotides align to TRBD1. With 0 bases clipped from V and 7 bases from J, the junction kept 6 bases outside the gene matches. The CDR3 spans 15 residues. The germline gives CDR1 MGHRA, CDR2 YSYEKL. The CDR3 DNA sequence: TGCGCCAGCAGCCAAGATGGGGCAGGGGGTAATGAGCAGTTCTTC. This codes for CASSQDGAGGNEQFF.

This clonotype was recorded many times. V gene TRBV27 combines with J gene TRBJ2-7; maybe TRBD2 (8 bases). Germline values: CDR1 MNHEY, CDR2 SMNVEV (reference sequence). CDR3 length: 14 amino acids. V dropped 6 bases and J dropped 8 bases, with 20 bases sitting between them. This CDR3 is CASRPRGGTSQQYF. CDR3 DNA: TGTGCCAGCAGGCCCAGGGGGGGGACTAGTCAGCAGTACTTC.

This clonotype has more than one count but fewer than ten. A much bigger clone sits one base away, suggesting this may be a read error. The chain carries TRBV28 and TRBJ1-1; no clear D. The CDR3 runs to 16 residues. CDR1 and CDR2 (germline): MDHEN, SYDVKM. CDR3 in amino acids: CASSAPGSSRGTGAFF. In DNA form, the CDR3 reads TGTGCCAGCAGCGCACCCGGGTCCTCACGCGGCACTGGAGCTTTCTTT.

There are many counts of this clonotype. The chain joins TRBV24-1 to TRBJ2-3; TRBD2 aligns across 9 bases. Germline V gene lookup returns CDR1 KGHDR and CDR2 SFDVKD. Trimming at V came to 4 bases and at J to 2 bases, leaving 15 bases not matched to a gene. This CDR3 contains 19 residues. CDR3 protein: CATSEWTSANLKATDTQYF. As DNA, the CDR3 is TGTGCCACCAGTGAATGGACTAGCGCCAACCTAAAGGCCACAGATACGCAGTATTTT.

This clonotype came up many times. The chain couples TRBV2 to TRBJ2-5; a weak D match, TRBD1 (6 bases). V gave up 3 bases and J gave up 2 bases, with 13 bases separating them. Germline V gives CDR1 SNHLY, CDR2 FYNNEI. The CDR3 totals 15 residues. The DNA of the CDR3 is TGTGCCAGCAGTGACGAAATCAGGGGTCAAGAGACCCAGTACTTC. It yields the protein CASSDEIRGQETQYF.